Here is one T cell receptor beta chain with its context. What it recognizes is unknown. The missing conserved phenylalanine or tryptophan at the end of this CDR3 makes a read error likely. Germline CDR1 SGHTA, CDR2 FQGNSA. Trimming pared 3 bases from V and 1 base from J, leaving 15 bases between. CDR3 length equals 16 residues. This sample is part of a study of blood T cells in healthy people across ages. Broader study findings: Getting older went along with TCR beta diversity per million T cells dropping roughly linearly.

Using a J-beta primer mix together with a sample-barcoded 5' primer, a second PCR was run for about 7 to 12 cycles. A template-switch adaptor with 12 random nucleotides tagged each cDNA molecule. Each CDR3 protein gets one entry after TCRdb re-called the 5' RACE reads with MiXCR. The sample has about 500,000 distinct CDR3 sequences, 24% seen once. This sample was also put to use in a study of T cells of mothers and their children. That work adds: For the second PCR, the M1S primer put in sample barcodes and 2-4 random nucleotides.

Sequenced material: blood. The TCR originated in a boy aged 10-17 years in good health. The J gene is TRBJ1-2, the V gene TRBV7-2; D gene unclear. The CDR3 DNA follows: TGTGCCAGCAGCTTTGCCATAGCAGCTTTTAACTATGGCTACACCCTC. It is translated as CASSFAIAAFNYGYTL.